This T cell receptor (beta chain) was sequenced during a study of blood T cell repertoires in COVID-19. This clone was detected only once. Only in-frame clones appear in the TCRdb table, and some are missing; sequencing was by immunoSEQ multiplex PCR. The sample lists about 94,000 clones, approximately 84% occurring once. The CDR3 has 16 residues. The rearrangement joins TRBV21-1 to TRBJ1-2. TRBV21-1 is an annotated pseudogene. The TCR comes from a man aged 60-69 years with acute or convalescent COVID-19. Input material: peripheral blood. The CDR3 DNA is TGTGCCAGCAGCAAATGGAACAGCCCAGAACTAGGGGGCTACACCTTC. It encodes CASSKWNSPELGGYTF.